Listed below are T cell receptor beta chains from one sample, sequenced in a study of control samples from healthy donors and cancer patients. TCRdb's copy holds only in-frame clones and misses some; the assay was immunoSEQ multiplex PCR. The data show tens of thousands of clones, approximately 89% seen once. Specimen: PBMCs. The receptor source for this set is a woman in her 40s with head and neck cancer. Both conserved end residues are part of each CDR3. A D gene is named only where the DNA matches it firmly. Not all rows give a size; the values are once, few, many and, for expanded clones, a class.

j_call	clone_size	v_call	d_call	cdr3_nt	cdr3_aa
TRBJ2-2	-	TRBV30	-	TGTGCCTGGGCAGGGGTGACCGGGGAGCTGTTTTTT	CAWAGVTGELFF
TRBJ1-1	-	TRBV18	-	TGTGCCAGCTCACCACCGACGGGCCGGACAACTGAAGCTTTCTTT	CASSPPTGRTTEAFF
TRBJ1-1	once	TRBV27	TRBD1	TGTGCCAGCAGTAAAAGGGACAGCCAGAACACTGAAGCTTTCTTT	CASSKRDSQNTEAFF
TRBJ2-1	few	TRBV28	TRBD2	TGTGCCAGCAGTTTATGGACTAGCGGTATGGGTTACAATGAGCAGTTCTTC	CASSLWTSGMGYNEQFF
TRBJ1-4	-	TRBV6-5	-	TGTGCCATCGGTTCCAGGGCGCCTAATGAAAAACTGTTTTTT	CAIGSRAPNEKLFF
TRBJ1-3	-	TRBV18	-	TGTGCGGCATACTCTGGAAACACCATATATTTT	CAAYSGNTIYF
TRBJ2-6	-	TRBV19	-	TGTGCTGCTAAGGCATCTGGGGCCAACGTCCTGACTTTC	CAAKASGANVLTF
TRBJ1-2	-	TRBV5-1	TRBD1	TGCGCCAGCAGCTCCGGGACAGGGAACTATGGCTACACCTTC	CASSSGTGNYGYTF
TRBJ2-7	few	TRBV5-4	TRBD2	TGTGCCAGCAGCCCTGGGACTAGCGGGATCGCCTTAAGGGGCGAGCAGTACTTC	CASSPGTSGIALRGEQYF
TRBJ2-1	-	TRBV4-1	TRBD2	TGCGCCAGCAGCGGGGGGCCCGGGACTAGCGGGAACAATGAGCAGTTCTTC	CASSGGPGTSGNNEQFF
TRBJ1-5	-	TRBV28	TRBD1	TGTGCCAGCAGTTTGGGACAGGGAATCATTCAGCCCCAGCATTTT	CASSLGQGIIQPQHF
TRBJ1-4	once	TRBV10-3	-	TGTGCCATCAGTGAGTCCCGGGAAAAACTGTTTTTT	CAISESREKLFF
TRBJ1-2	-	TRBV19	-	TGTGCCAGTAGCCTCGGCCTTTTGGGGGTCTATGGCTACACCTTC	CASSLGLLGVYGYTF
TRBJ2-7	-	TRBV14	-	TGTGCCAGCAGCCAAGCTAACAGAGAAATCTACGAGCAGTACTTC	CASSQANREIYEQYF
TRBJ2-3	-	TRBV6-4	TRBD2	TGTGCCAGCAGTGACGGCGGGACTAGCGGGGGTGATACGCAGTATTTT	CASSDGGTSGGDTQYF
TRBJ2-7	-	TRBV18	-	TGTGCCAGCTCTCCTACCTGGGGTACCTACGAGCAGTACTTC	CASSPTWGTYEQYF
TRBJ2-1	-	TRBV5-5	TRBD2	TGTGCCAGCAGCTTTAGCGGGGGATCCTACAATGAGCAGTTCTTC	CASSFSGGSYNEQFF
TRBJ2-7	-	TRBV5-5	TRBD1	TGTGCCAGCAGCTTGTGGCTTCGGGACAGATCCTACGAGCAGTACTTC	CASSLWLRDRSYEQYF
TRBJ1-5	few	TRBV4-1	-	TGCGCCAGCAGCCAAGAAGGGACAAGAAATCAGCCCCAGCATTTT	CASSQEGTRNQPQHF
TRBJ1-1	-	TRBV6-5	TRBD1	TGTGCCAGCAGGACAGGGAGGGACACTGAAGCTTTCTTT	CASRTGRDTEAFF
TRBJ2-3	-	TRBV19	TRBD2	TGTGCCAGTAGTAGCGGTTTAGCGGGAAGCACAGATACGCAGTATTTT	CASSSGLAGSTDTQYF
TRBJ2-6	-	TRBV6-1	TRBD1	TGTGCCAGCAGTGGGTTTGGGAAGGGGGCGGTTCCTGGGGCCAACGTCCTGACTTTC	CASSGFGKGAVPGANVLTF
TRBJ2-1	-	TRBV4-1	-	TGCGCCAGCAGCCCTAGGGAAGGGTATGGGCAGTTCTTC	CASSPREGYGQFF
TRBJ1-3	-	TRBV7-8	-	TGTGCCAGCAGCTTAGGTGGAGGGCCATCAAACACCATATATTTT	CASSLGGGPSNTIYF
TRBJ2-7	-	TRBV19	-	TGTGCCACCCCACCCGGGAAGGGGCGTAACGAGCAGTACTTC	CATPPGKGRNEQYF
TRBJ2-3	-	TRBV5-1	TRBD2	TGCGCCAGCAGCGCGGGAGGTGCAACAGATACGCAGTATTTT	CASSAGGATDTQYF
TRBJ2-2	-	TRBV7-9	TRBD1	TGTGCCAGCAGCTTACTAGGGGGCGGCACCGGGGAGCTGTTTTTT	CASSLLGGGTGELFF
TRBJ1-6	-	TRBV5-5	-	TGTGCCAGCAGCTTGGACGGGGATAGTGGCTCACCCCTCCACTTT	CASSLDGDSGSPLHF
TRBJ2-3	-	TRBV5-1	-	TGCGCCAGCAGTGTACAAGGGGACGGGGTAGATACGCAGTATTTT	CASSVQGDGVDTQYF
TRBJ1-5	-	TRBV18	-	TGTGCCAGCTCACCACTACCGTATAGCAATCAGCCCCAGCATTTT	CASSPLPYSNQPQHF
TRBJ2-3	-	TRBV5-1	TRBD1	TGCGCCAGCAGCTTGTATCGGGACAGGGGCACAGATACGCAGTATTTT	CASSLYRDRGTDTQYF
TRBJ1-6	-	TRBV7-8	TRBD1	TGTGCCAGCAGCTTAGAGGGCAGGGGGAGGGCCTATAATTCACCCCTCCACTTT	CASSLEGRGRAYNSPLHF
TRBJ1-1	-	TRBV12-3/TRBV12-4	-	TGTGCCAGCAGTGACGAGCGGAACACTGAAGCTTTCTTT	CASSDERNTEAFF
TRBJ2-3	-	TRBV18	-	TGTGCCAGCTTAAGCCAGGGGAAAGATACGCAGTATTTT	CASLSQGKDTQYF
TRBJ2-5	once	TRBV6-5	TRBD1	TGTGCCAGCAGTTACGGACAGGGGGGTGTAGGGACCCAGTACTTC	CASSYGQGGVGTQYF
TRBJ2-5	-	TRBV7-2	-	TGTGCCAGCAGCGCGCGGGCGTGGGAGACCCAGTACTTC	CASSARAWETQYF
TRBJ2-1	-	TRBV7-9	TRBD1	TGTGCCAGCAGCTGGGACAGGGGAGTCTACAATGAGCAGTTCTTC	CASSWDRGVYNEQFF
TRBJ2-4	-	TRBV5-6	-	TGTGCCAGCAGCTTGTCAAACATTCAGTACTTC	CASSLSNIQYF
TRBJ1-2	-	TRBV7-9	TRBD1	TGTGCCAGCAGCTTAGCGGACAGGCCCGACTATGGCTACACCTTC	CASSLADRPDYGYTF
TRBJ2-4	-	TRBV18	-	TGTGCCAGCTCACCGCCTCCAAAAAACATTCAGTACTTC	CASSPPPKNIQYF
TRBJ2-6	-	TRBV27	-	TGTGCCAGCAGTTTATGGGGGACTGGGGCCAACGTCCTGACTTTC	CASSLWGTGANVLTF